These 29 T cell receptor beta chains were sequenced from one sample in a study of blood T cell repertoires in COVID-19. Clones were read by immunoSEQ multiplex PCR, and TCRdb kept only the in-frame ones, dropping some. The sample lists 220,000 or so clones, approximately 84% occurring once. The sample comprised peripheral blood. These receptors were obtained from a woman older than 75 with acute or convalescent COVID-19.

The rearrangement links TRBV27 to TRBJ1-6; 8 positions match TRBD1. The germline V gene encodes CDR1 MNHEY and CDR2 SMNVEV (reference sequence). This CDR3 contains 14 residues. V shed 5 bases, J shed 7 bases, and the junction held 4 bases outside the gene matches. The CDR3 spells CASSTGTGNSPLHF. DNA of the CDR3: TGTGCCAGCAGTACCGGGACAGGAAATTCACCCCTCCACTTT.

The chain links TRBV5-1 to TRBJ1-2; D remains ambiguous. V was trimmed by 5 bases and J by 4 bases, leaving 15 bases between them. The CDR3 is made up of 14 amino acids. The V gene's germline CDR1 is SGHRS and CDR2 YFSETQ. CDR3 sequence: CASRPTIEGYGYTF. Here the CDR3 DNA reads TGCGCCAGCAGGCCCACCATCGAGGGCTATGGCTACACCTTC.

V usage is TRBV3-1 (or the pseudogene TRBV3-2) and J usage is TRBJ2-3, with 8 bases lining up with TRBD2. Germline loops: CDR1 LGHDT, CDR2 YNNKEL (reference sequence). V lost 1 base, J lost 1 base, and 10 bases stayed unmatched. The length of the CDR3 is 18 residues. The CDR3 protein is CASSQGLLASGRTDTQYF. As DNA, the CDR3 is TGTGCCAGCAGCCAAGGCCTTTTGGCTAGCGGGCGCACAGATACGCAGTATTTT.

The rearrangement links TRBV5-4 to TRBJ2-1; no clear D gene. Trimming removed 2 bases at V and 2 bases at J, with 8 bases between. The CDR3 is 14 amino acids. Looked up from germline, CDR1 is SGHNT and CDR2 is YYREEE (reference sequence). CDR3 sequence reads: CASSFSTTYNEQFF. CDR3 coding DNA: TGTGCCAGCAGCTTTTCGACAACCTACAATGAGCAGTTCTTC. The full variable domain, with the rest looked up from reference TRBV5-4 and TRBJ2-1, is ETGVTQSPTHLIKTRGQQVTLRCSSQSGHNTVSWYQQALGQGPQFIFQYYREEENGRGNFPPRFSGLQFPNYSSELNVNALELDDSALYLCASSFSTTYNEQFFGPGTRLTVL.

The rearrangement links TRBV7-8 to TRBJ1-4; 10 positions match TRBD1. The V and J ends lost 4 bases and 10 bases, in that order; junction bases with no gene match: 12. This CDR3 is built from 16 residues. From germline, CDR1 is SGHVS and CDR2 FQNEAQ. CDR3 coding DNA: TGTGCCAGCAGCTGGGACAGGGGAGGAGTGGCCGTAAAACTGTTTTTT. Protein: CASSWDRGGVAVKLFF. Filled out from reference TRBV7-8 and TRBJ1-4, the complete variable domain reads GAGVSQSPRYKVAKRGQDVALRCDPISGHVSLFWYQQALGQGPEFLTYFQNEAQLDKSGLPSDRFFAERPEGSVSTLKIQRTQQEDSAVYLCASSWDRGGVAVKLFFGSGTQLSVL.

This chain joins TRBV18 and TRBJ2-7, with D possibly matching TRBD1 (6 bases). The length of the CDR3 is 16 residues. Between the trimmed V and J ends, which lost 0 bases and 4 bases, there was a span of 16 bases. CDR1 is KGHSH, CDR2 LQKENI, per germline. CDR3 sequence reads: CASSPPVKVGQYEQYF. The CDR3 nucleotides are TGTGCCAGCTCACCACCGGTGAAGGTGGGACAATACGAGCAGTACTTC.

The V call is TRBV4-3, the J call TRBJ2-2; D not certain. The germline CDR1 and CDR2 sequences are LGHNA and YSLEER. The V end was cut by 1 base, the J end by 1 base, with 4 bases between. The CDR3 consists of 14 residues. The CDR3, as DNA: TGCGCCAGCAGCCAAGGACAGAACACCGGGGAGCTGTTTTTT. It encodes CASSQGQNTGELFF.

The chain is built from TRBV7-3 and TRBJ2-1; TRBD2 agrees at 8 bases. V lost 5 bases to trimming and J lost 2 bases; unmatched junction nucleotides: 11. The germline V gene has CDR1 SGHTA and CDR2 FQGTGA. The CDR3 has 17 residues. The CDR3 reads CASSAEGAGVTYNEQFF. The CDR3 DNA follows: TGTGCCAGCAGCGCCGAGGGAGCGGGAGTTACCTACAATGAGCAGTTCTTC.

This rearrangement joins TRBV6-6 to TRBJ1-2, with 7 bases fitting TRBD1. V shed 10 bases, J shed 3 bases, and the junction held 8 bases outside the gene matches. The CDR3 has 13 amino acids. Germline values: CDR1 MNHNY, CDR2 SVGAGI (reference sequence). The CDR3 region is CATQNRGYYGYTF. The CDR3 bases are TGTGCCACCCAAAACAGGGGCTACTATGGCTACACCTTC.

The genes are TRBV6-4 and TRBJ1-5, with 7 bases identical to TRBD1. CDR1 and CDR2 from the germline V gene are MRHNA and SNTAGT. CDR3 length: 16 residues. V trimming: 3 bases; J trimming: 2 bases; junction bases outside the gene matches: 7. DNA for the CDR3: TGTGCCAGCAGTGAACCGACAGGGTGGCGCAATCAGCCCCAGCATTTT. It specifies CASSEPTGWRNQPQHF.

This chain connects TRBV2 to TRBJ2-1, with D perhaps TRBD2 (5 bases). Germline values: CDR1 SNHLY, CDR2 FYNNEI. Deletions cut 6 bases from V and 0 bases from J, with 12 bases between. CDR3 length: 15 amino acids. The CDR3 region has the DNA TGTGCCAGCAGGGGAGCGGAGAGCTCCTACAATGAGCAGTTCTTC. It encodes CASRGAESSYNEQFF.

The genes are TRBV7-8 and TRBJ1-2, with TRBD1 matching 9 bases. Germline lookup yields CDR1 SGHVS and CDR2 FQNEAQ. The CDR3 loop spans 14 amino acids. The trim removed 5 bases at V and 6 bases at J, leaving 7 bases unmatched. The CDR3 is CASSLLRTGDGYTF. The CDR3 DNA follows: TGTGCCAGCAGCCTTCTCCGGACAGGGGATGGCTACACCTTC.

This sequence joins TRBV6-5 and TRBJ1-1; D unresolved. This CDR3 region has 13 residues. Germline values: CDR1 MNHEY, CDR2 SVGAGI. The V and J ends lost 8 bases and 2 bases respectively, with 12 bases between them. The CDR3 is CASDLGRNTEAFF. The CDR3 DNA reads TGTGCCAGCGATCTAGGGAGAAACACTGAAGCTTTCTTT.

DNA for the CDR3: TGTGCCAGCAGGATGACAGGGGGATCGGAAAAACTGTTTTTT. Translating gives CASRMTGGSEKLFF. This chain connects TRBV19 to TRBJ1-4; 9 nucleotides align to TRBD1. Germline lookup yields CDR1 LNHDA and CDR2 SQIVND (reference sequence). The length of the CDR3 is 14 residues. The J segment lost 8 bases and the V segment lost 9 bases, leaving 10 bases of the junction unmatched.

The chain links TRBV4-3 to TRBJ2-5, with TRBD1 matching over 8 bases. Germline V gene data show CDR1 as LGHNA and CDR2 as YSLEER. There are 19 residues in the CDR3. V was clipped by 0 bases and J by 2 bases; unmatched bases: 14. CDR3 nucleotides: TGCGCCAGCAGCCAAGATCTTGTGCGCGCGACAGGGGAACAAGAGACCCAGTACTTC. Its translation is CASSQDLVRATGEQETQYF.

J is TRBJ2-3 and V is TRBV19, with 12 bases identical to TRBD2. Germline CDR1 and CDR2: LNHDA and SQIVND (reference sequence). The V and J ends lost 7 bases and 4 bases, in that order; junction bases with no gene match: 12. The CDR3 is 17 amino acids. CDR3 amino acids: CASTPTSGRVRPDTQYF. CDR3 DNA: TGTGCCAGTACCCCGACTAGCGGGAGAGTCAGGCCAGATACGCAGTATTTT.

The V and J genes are TRBV6-6 and TRBJ1-5; 9 bases fit TRBD1. The length of the CDR3 is 15 residues. V shed 5 bases and J 4 bases; nucleotides not matched to a gene: 6. Germline CDR1 and CDR2: MNHNY and SVGAGI (reference sequence). The CDR3: CASSTPGQGNQPQHF. CDR3 in DNA: TGTGCCAGCAGTACGCCGGGACAGGGTAATCAGCCCCAGCATTTT.

The chain combines TRBV30 with TRBJ2-6; D may be TRBD2 (6 bases). Germline CDR1 and CDR2: GTSNPN and SVGIG (reference sequence). This CDR3 is built from 17 residues. The germline V and J ends were trimmed by 2 bases and 4 bases, with 18 bases remaining between them. The CDR3 protein is CAWSTGLGGRGANVLTF. CDR3 coding DNA: TGTGCCTGGAGTACGGGACTGGGTGGAAGGGGGGCCAACGTCCTGACTTTC.

This clone was counted a single time. This chain uses TRBV2 with TRBJ1-5; tentative D call: TRBD1 (5 bases). CDR3 length: 17 amino acids. The V end was cut by 1 base, the J end by 5 bases, with 18 bases between. Germline V gives CDR1 SNHLY, CDR2 FYNNEI. CDR3 bases: TGTGCCAGCAGTGAAGAGAAAATCTTGACAGCTGATCAGCCCCAGCATTTT. This gives the protein CASSEEKILTADQPQHF.

V is TRBV18 and J is TRBJ1-1; a possible D gene is TRBD1 (5 bases). V gave up 3 bases and J gave up 10 bases, with 24 bases separating them. Germline V CDR1 and CDR2: KGHSH, LQKENI. The length of the CDR3 is 16 residues. CDR3 protein: CASSPPGVRSPRGAFF. CDR3 nucleotide sequence: TGTGCCAGCTCACCCCCGGGGGTCCGTTCACCTAGGGGAGCTTTCTTT.

The gene calls are TRBV7-6 and TRBJ2-2; D is ambiguous. Germline-derived CDR1 and CDR2 are SGHVS and FNYEAQ. With 7 bases removed from V and 4 bases from J, the gap between germline ends came to 16 bases. The CDR3 is made up of 15 amino acids. The CDR3 DNA reads TGTGCCAGCAACCCATCTGCGATCGGCACCGGGGAGCTGTTTTTT. It is translated as CASNPSAIGTGELFF.

This clone was detected only once. The V call is TRBV6-4, the J call TRBJ1-1; 7 bases are shared with TRBD1. V lost 5 bases, J lost 4 bases, and 10 bases stayed unmatched. The CDR3 totals 15 residues. CDR1 and CDR2 from the germline V gene are MRHNA and SNTAGT. The CDR3 DNA follows: TGTGCCAGCAGTTCTACGACAGGGAAGGGCACTGAAGCTTTCTTT. It specifies CASSSTTGKGTEAFF.

This clone occurred once. V and J are TRBV29-1 and TRBJ2-1; 11 bases fit TRBD2. With 6 bases clipped from V and 9 bases from J, the junction kept 7 bases outside the gene matches. The CDR3 spans 13 residues. CDR1 is SQVTM and CDR2 is ANQGSEA in the germline V gene. CDR3 bases: TGCAGCGTAACAACTAGCGGGAGCCGTGAGCAGTTCTTC. Its protein product is CSVTTSGSREQFF.

This clone has just a few counts. The CDR3 sequence is CASSTQGNNQPQHF. The CDR3 nucleotides read TGTGCCAGCAGTACACAGGGAAACAATCAGCCCCAGCATTTT. The genes are TRBV6-2 or TRBV6-3 and TRBJ1-5; D possibly corresponds to TRBD1 (6 bases). Germline CDR1 is MNHEY and CDR2 is SVGEGT. The V gene lost 5 bases and the J gene lost 3 bases, with 11 bases spanning the gap. The CDR3 totals 14 residues.

The V call is TRBV25-1, the J call TRBJ1-1; TRBD1 aligns across 11 bases. V shed 4 bases and J 10 bases; nucleotides not matched to a gene: 8. Germline values: CDR1 MGHDK, CDR2 SYGVNS. The CDR3 sequence is 14 residues long. CDR3 DNA sequence: TGTGCCAGCAGTGCCCGGACAGGGGGCGGCGGAGCTTTCTTT. Residues: CASSARTGGGGAFF.

The rearrangement uses TRBV20-1 and TRBJ1-5; tentative D call: TRBD1 (5 bases). Germline-derived CDR1 and CDR2 are DFQATT and SNEGSKA (reference sequence). The CDR3 totals 15 residues. Trimming pared 3 bases from V and 6 bases from J, leaving 18 bases between. The CDR3 reads CSASETRTSAQPQHF. The DNA for the CDR3 is TGCAGTGCTAGTGAGACAAGGACATCGGCTCAGCCCCAGCATTTT.

The rearrangement links TRBV19 to TRBJ2-2, with 7 bases that match TRBD1. Germline loops: CDR1 LNHDA, CDR2 SQIVND (reference sequence). J was trimmed by 5 bases and V by 5 bases; bases with no gene match: 8. This CDR3 has 15 residues. This chain's CDR3 is CASSLRGPGTGELFF. The CDR3 DNA reads TGTGCCAGTAGTCTGAGGGGGCCGGGGACCGGGGAGCTGTTTTTT.

This clone was counted a single time. This sequence joins TRBV5-1 and TRBJ2-3; 8 bases are a match to TRBD2. Per the germline V gene, CDR1 is SGHRS and CDR2 is YFSETQ. The CDR3 loop spans 15 amino acids. J gave up 6 bases and V 0 bases, and 6 bases lay outside the gene matches. CDR3: CASSLDSGDRDTQYF. In DNA, the CDR3 is TGCGCCAGCAGCTTGGATAGCGGGGACCGCGATACGCAGTATTTT.

This clone was counted a single time. This rearrangement joins TRBV5-4 to TRBJ1-1, with D unclear. The CDR3 extends over 14 amino acids. V dropped 6 bases and J dropped 8 bases, with 20 bases sitting between them. The germline gives CDR1 SGHNT, CDR2 YYREEE (reference sequence). The CDR3 sequence is CASTPLEPGREAFF. Here the CDR3 DNA reads TGTGCCAGCACCCCTTTGGAACCGGGTCGAGAAGCTTTCTTT.